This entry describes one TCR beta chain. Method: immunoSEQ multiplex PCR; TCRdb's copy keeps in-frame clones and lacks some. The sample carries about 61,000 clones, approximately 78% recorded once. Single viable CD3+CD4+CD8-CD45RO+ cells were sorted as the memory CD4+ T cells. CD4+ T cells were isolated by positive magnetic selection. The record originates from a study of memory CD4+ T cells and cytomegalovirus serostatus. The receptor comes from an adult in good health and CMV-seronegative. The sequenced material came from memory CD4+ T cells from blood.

CDR3 sequence: CASSSGQGAGETQYF. For the CDR3, the DNA is TGCGCCAGCAGCTCGGGACAGGGGGCAGGGGAGACCCAGTACTTC. V and J are TRBV5-1 and TRBJ2-5, with TRBD1 identical over 12 bases. CDR3 length equals 15 residues. V shed 3 bases, J shed 5 bases, and the junction held 5 bases outside the gene matches. Germline assignment: CDR1 SGHRS and CDR2 YFSETQ.